This is a list of T cell receptor beta chains from one sample in a study of T cell responses to AZD1222 COVID-19 vaccine. This table comes from immunoSEQ multiplex PCR, and its TCRdb copy is limited to in-frame clones, with some not included. Of 110,000 or so clones listed, around 90% are singletons. The material sequenced was peripheral blood, taken on day 0 of AZD1222 vaccination. The receptors here all came from an adult in good health. CDR3s include the opening cysteine and the closing phenylalanine or tryptophan.

>TRBV2|TRBJ2-4
CASSEETVKNIQYF
>TRBV18|TRBJ1-1
CASSPDRTEAFF
>TRBV30|TRBJ2-7
CAWSVLPYEQYF
>TRBV7-8|TRBJ2-3
CASNTLGTDTQYF
>TRBV7-9|TRBJ1-2
CASSLGLQGFYGYTF
>TRBV5-1|TRBJ2-1
CASQKGLAGDNEQFF
>TRBV29-1|TRBJ1-4
CSAQGGTNEKLFF
>TRBV5-1|TRBJ2-7
CASSETGTGYEQYF
>TRBV3-1/TRBV3-2|TRBJ2-3
CASSQRGAGDTQYF
>TRBV3-1/TRBV3-2|TRBJ2-1
CASSQLGLAGAEQFF
>TRBV4-1|TRBJ2-3
CASSQLDMGLSTDTQYF
>TRBV19|TRBJ1-6
CASSIRASVMGSPLHF
>TRBV7-9|TRBJ2-2
CASSSEGGVGTGELFF
>TRBV30|TRBJ1-3
CAWSRDGANSGNTIYF
>TRBV4-2|TRBJ2-7
CASSQNPTRANEQYF